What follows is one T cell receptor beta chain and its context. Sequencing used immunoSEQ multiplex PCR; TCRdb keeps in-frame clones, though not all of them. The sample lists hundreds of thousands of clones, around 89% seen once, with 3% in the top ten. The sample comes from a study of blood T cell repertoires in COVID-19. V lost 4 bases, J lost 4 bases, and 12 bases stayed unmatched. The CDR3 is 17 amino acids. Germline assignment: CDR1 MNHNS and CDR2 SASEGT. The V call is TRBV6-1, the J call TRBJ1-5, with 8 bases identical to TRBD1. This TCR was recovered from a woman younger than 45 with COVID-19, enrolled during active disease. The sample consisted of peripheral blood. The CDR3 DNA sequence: TGTGCCAGCAGTGTAGGCCAAGGACAGGGCCGTAATCAGCCCCAGCATTTT. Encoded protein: CASSVGQGQGRNQPQHF.